The 6 T cell receptor beta chains reported below all come from one sample, sequenced in a study of breast tumors, draining lymph nodes, adjacent tissues. Axillary draining lymph nodes of breast cancer patients supplied the node samples. TCRdb fed the multiplex PCR reads into MiXCR, producing one record per CDR3 protein. The repertoire holds roughly 80,000 distinct CDR3 sequences, roughly 19% seen once, with less than 3% in the top ten. Sequencing was carried out using axillary lymph node tissue. The receptors were sampled from a female donor with breast cancer. Some clones in this sample may be carry-over from other donors' samples.

This clonotype was counted many times. The V gene is TRBV12-5, the J gene TRBJ2-2, with 7 bases fitting TRBD1. This CDR3 region has 15 residues. The germline gives CDR1 LGHNT, CDR2 FRNRAP. With V trimmed by 3 bases and J by 2 bases, 3 bases remained unmatched. The CDR3 DNA reads TGTGCTAGTGGTTTAAGGGGGCGCAACACCGGGGAGCTGTTTTTT. Translation gives CASGLRGRNTGELFF.

This clonotype showed up many times. The rearrangement joins TRBV15 to TRBJ2-7, with D tentatively TRBD2 (6 bases). V lost 0 bases to trimming and J lost 0 bases, with 6 bases between them. The CDR3 sequence is 14 residues long. CDR1 LNHNV and CDR2 YYDKDF come from the germline V gene (reference sequence). CDR3 residues: CATSRDGSSYEQYF. The CDR3, as DNA: TGTGCCACCAGCAGAGACGGGAGCTCCTACGAGCAGTACTTC.

This clonotype has ten or more counts. This chain links TRBV6-2 or TRBV6-3 with TRBJ2-1; 8 bases are shared with TRBD2. The CDR3 is made up of 13 amino acids. The germline gives CDR1 MNHEY, CDR2 SVGEGT. Losses at the gene ends were 7 bases for V and 10 bases for J; bases not matched to a gene: 9. The DNA of the CDR3 is TGTGCCAGCAAGGATAGCGGGAAGAACGAGCAGTTCTTC. Translated: CASKDSGKNEQFF.

This clonotype was detected many times. The chain uses TRBV9 and TRBJ2-2; no clear D. Trimming cost V 3 bases and J 8 bases, with 8 bases left between them. The CDR3 length is 12 residues. Germline-derived CDR1 and CDR2 are SGDLS and YYNGEE. CDR3 region: CASSADDGELFF. In DNA, the CDR3 is TGTGCCAGCAGCGCCGATGATGGGGAGCTGTTTTTT.

There are many counts of this clonotype. V is TRBV5-4 and J is TRBJ2-7; 9 bases map to TRBD2. The CDR3 covers 15 residues. CDR1 and CDR2 from the germline V gene are SGHNT and YYREEE (reference sequence). J was trimmed by 2 bases and V by 4 bases; bases with no gene match: 7. Written as DNA, the CDR3 is TGTGCCAGCAGCCGGCAGGCTAGCGGGACCTACGAGCAGTACTTC. Translated: CASSRQASGTYEQYF.

Regarding this clonotype: A much larger clone differs from this one at a single base, so this may be a read error. This rearrangement joins TRBV19 to TRBJ2-1; 11 nucleotides agree with TRBD2. The CDR3 runs 20 residues. Germline V gene lookup returns CDR1 LNHDA and CDR2 SQIVND (reference sequence). V shed 3 bases, J shed 3 bases, and the junction held 16 bases outside the gene matches. The CDR3: CASSIRGLAELRAFYNEQFF. The CDR3, as DNA: TGTGCCAGTAGTATCCGGGGACTAGCGGAGCTTCGAGCCTTCTACAATGAGCAGTTCTTC.